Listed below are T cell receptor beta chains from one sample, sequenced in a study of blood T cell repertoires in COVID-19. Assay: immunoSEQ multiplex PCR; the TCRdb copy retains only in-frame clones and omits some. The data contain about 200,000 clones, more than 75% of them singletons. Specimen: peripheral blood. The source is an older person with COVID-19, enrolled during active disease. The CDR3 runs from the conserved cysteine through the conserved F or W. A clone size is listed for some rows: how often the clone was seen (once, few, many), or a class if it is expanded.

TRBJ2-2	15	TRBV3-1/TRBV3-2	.	CASSQDNRRYGELFF
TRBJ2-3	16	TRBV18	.	CASSPGTSGGSDTQYF
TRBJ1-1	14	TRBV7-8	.	CASSFRGGDTEAFF
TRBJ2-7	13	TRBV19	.	CASSSTVSYEQYF
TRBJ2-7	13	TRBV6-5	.	CATLPGQYHEQYF
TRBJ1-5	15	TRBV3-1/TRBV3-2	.	CASSQGQGLWQPQHF
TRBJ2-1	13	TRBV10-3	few	CATWTPAVHEQFF
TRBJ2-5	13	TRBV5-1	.	CASSSRAGETQYF
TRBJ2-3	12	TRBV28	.	CASRGGTDTQYF
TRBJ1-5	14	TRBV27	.	CASSSGTGNQPQHF